This T cell receptor (beta chain) is from a study of blood T cell repertoires in COVID-19. Across the whole study: COVID-19 samples, acute and convalescent, were from the United States, Italy and Spain.

This clone was seen more than once but under ten times. Original methodology: It was from reference gene primer amplification that nucleated cell counts were estimated. Only in-frame clones appear in the TCRdb table, and some are missing; sequencing was by immunoSEQ multiplex PCR. Clone size and V and J calls were adopted from that table, with D and trimming inferred from the DNA. The sample holds approximately 380,000 clones, more than 75% seen once. The TCR comes from a woman between 18 and 29 years old who had recovered from COVID-19. The sequenced sample was PBMCs or T cells enriched from blood (not recorded which).

The CDR3 DNA reads TGTGCCAGCAGTACCAGGGTGTATGGCTACACCTTC. Residues: CASSTRVYGYTF. This chain uses TRBV6-5 with TRBJ1-2, with a possible D match to TRBD1 (5 bases). CDR1 MNHEY and CDR2 SVGAGI come from the germline V gene. The CDR3 is 12 amino acids. Trimming pared 5 bases from V and 5 bases from J, leaving 9 bases between.